The clone carrying this T cell receptor (beta chain) appeared once. Its antigen is unknown. The data are from a study of cytomegalovirus exposure and HLA in healthy donors. Notes on the study in general: TCR beta sequences reportedly predicted most subjects' HLA-A and HLA-B alleles accurately. Several of the most significant clusters appeared, in a later analysis, to be linked to common viral pathogens. After further analysis at a later stage, some 15,000 TCR beta sequences were associated with HLA alleles at 0.05 false discovery rate.

With 2 bases clipped from V and 1 base from J, the junction kept 4 bases outside the gene matches. The CDR3 loop spans 15 amino acids. Germline V CDR1 and CDR2: MNHEY, SVGAGI. PCR employed 60 Vbeta and 13 Jbeta primers. Generated by immunoSEQ multiplex PCR, the TCRdb table keeps only in-frame clones and is missing some. The table lists about 160,000 clones, roughly 80% of them singletons. The rearrangement links TRBV6-5 to TRBJ2-7; 8 bases align to TRBD1. The origin of this receptor is a male donor in good health and CMV-seropositive. Sequenced material: PBMCs. The CDR3 here is CASSYGQGVSYEQYF. CDR3 in DNA: TGTGCCAGCAGTTACGGACAGGGCGTGTCCTACGAGCAGTACTTC.